This TCR beta chain was documented in a study of spatial heterogeneity in lung cancer. In germline, CDR1 is GTSNPN, CDR2 SVGIG (reference sequence). CDR3 length equals 14 residues. Trimming stripped 5 bases from V and 7 bases from J, with 21 bases between. MiXCR, run by TCRdb on the 5' RACE reads, gives a single entry per CDR3 protein. The data hold 45,000 to 55,000 distinct CDR3 sequences, with approximately 5.7% observed a single time. Time point here: sample taken at primary tumor resection. Whole RNA, which was extracted from tumor, nontumor lung tissue or frozen PBMC, was sequenced without any cell sorting.

The sequence was obtained from a male donor with early-stage non-small cell lung cancer. The chain is built from TRBV30 and TRBJ2-7; D might be TRBD1 (6 bases). Here the sequenced sample was PBMCs, taken at surgery. CDR3 nucleotides: TGTGCCTGGGAGAGCCCAGGGGCCACGGGGGAGCAGTACTTC. As protein: CAWESPGATGEQYF.